What follows describes a single T cell receptor beta chain. No antigen is known for it. This specimen belongs to a study of OX40 agonist ivuxolimab in advanced cancers. Study-level background: Partial responses were observed in three patients, of whom one had hepatocellular carcinoma and two had cutaneous melanoma.

Germline CDR1 reads SSHAT; CDR2 reads FNYEAQ (reference sequence). V lost 3 bases and J 4 bases, leaving 9 bases between the germline ends. CDR3 length: 14 residues. Study conclusions and caveats: Expanded clones belonging to CD8+ T cells outnumbered, on average, those of CD4+. Certain nonresponding patients likewise had low normalized T-cell clonal expansion.

The table came from immunoSEQ multiplex PCR; TCRdb's copy has only in-frame clones and leaves some out. The repertoire holds about 68,000 clones, with around 90% as singletons. The TCR comes from an adult with an advanced solid tumor such as melanoma, head and neck, liver or kidney cancer. The J gene is TRBJ2-2, the V gene TRBV7-7; D unclear. This specimen was CD4+ or CD8+ T cells sorted from blood, taken in a trial of the OX40 agonist ivuxolimab. The CDR3 sequence: CASSFYAGTGELFF. In nucleotides, the CDR3 is TGTGCCAGCAGCTTCTACGCAGGCACCGGGGAGCTGTTTTTT. The full variable domain, completed using reference TRBV7-7 and TRBJ2-2, is GAGVSQSPRYKVTKRGQDVTLRCDPISSHATLYWYQQALGQGPEFLTYFNYEAQPDKSGLPSDRFSAERPEGSISTLTIQRTEQRDSAMYRCASSFYAGTGELFFGEGSRLTVL.